Below are 15 T cell receptor beta chains sequenced from a single sample in a study of vaccination effects on CD4 cells after COVID-19. Sequenced by immunoSEQ multiplex PCR; TCRdb stores in-frame clones only, minus some. The data show about 33,000 clones, 82% seen once. Under the ViraFEST assay, PBMC were stimulated with viral peptide pools so that antigen-specific CD4+ T cells expanded. Sequencing was performed afterwards. Investigators separated out CD4+ T cells once around nine days of culture had passed. BNT162b2 vaccine or mRNA-1273 vaccine was given to participants in two doses. No antigen is known for these receptors. The input for sequencing was CD4+ T cells from PBMCs cultured with HCoV-NL63 spike peptides, taken after COVID-19 vaccination. Receptor source: a human donor who received a COVID-19 vaccine. Some clones in this sample may be carry-over from other donors' samples.

This chain links TRBV19 with TRBJ2-5; weak D call: TRBD2 (6 bases). This CDR3 is built from 14 residues. Germline CDR1 reads LNHDA; CDR2 reads SQIVND (reference sequence). V lost 3 bases and J lost 7, with 15 bases in between. The CDR3, as DNA: TGTGCCAGTAGTATTGGGCGGGGTCCAGGGACCCAGTACTTC. It is translated as CASSIGRGPGTQYF.

V usage is TRBV18 and J usage is TRBJ2-7; 8 positions agree with TRBD1. The trim removed 5 bases at V and 3 bases at J, leaving 12 bases unmatched. The CDR3 has 16 amino acids. Germline V CDR1 and CDR2: KGHSH, LQKENI. CDR3 coding DNA: TGTGCCAGCTCATTTTCGGCAGGGGGCAACAGCTACGAGCAGTACGTC. Translation gives CASSFSAGGNSYEQYV.

This clone was picked up a small number of times. The chain has TRBV7-9 and TRBJ2-1; a weak D match, TRBD1 (7 bases). This CDR3 region has 13 residues. Trimming cost V 5 bases and J 6 bases, with 11 bases left between them. Germline CDR1 SEHNR, CDR2 FQNEAQ (reference sequence). CDR3 region: CASSLQGGNEQFF. The DNA for the CDR3 is TGTGCCAGCAGCCTGCAGGGGGGCAATGAGCAGTTCTTC. Complete variable domain (other parts from reference TRBV7-9 and TRBJ2-1): DTGVSQNPRHKITKRGQNVTFRCDPISEHNRLYWYRQTLGQGPEFLTYFQNEAQLEKSRLLSDRFSAERPKGSFSTLEIQRTEQGDSAMYLCASSLQGGNEQFFGPGTRLTVL.

The CDR3 is CASSPRFVGQGASTQYF. The CDR3 DNA reads as TGTGCCAGCTCACCACGCTTTGTGGGACAGGGGGCTTCAACCCAGTACTTC. The chain employs TRBV18 and TRBJ2-5; 12 bases map to TRBD1. CDR3 size: 17 residues. CDR1 is KGHSH, CDR2 LQKENI, per germline. Trimming cost V 1 base and J 8 bases; bases outside gene matches: 11.

The rearrangement uses TRBV2 and TRBJ1-2; perhaps TRBD1 as D (6 bases). The germline gives CDR1 SNHLY, CDR2 FYNNEI. The CDR3 has 14 amino acids. Trimming cost V 8 bases and J 4 bases, with 17 bases left between them. The CDR3: CASVRWGASYGYTF. The CDR3 nucleotides are TGTGCCAGCGTACGCTGGGGGGCGTCCTATGGCTACACCTTC. Complete variable domain (other parts from reference TRBV2 and TRBJ1-2): EPEVTQTPSHQVTQMGQEVILRCVPISNHLYFYWYRQILGQKVEFLVSFYNNEISEKSEIFDDQFSVERPDGSNFTLKIRSTKLEDSAMYFCASVRWGASYGYTFGSGTRLTVV.

The CDR3 nucleotides are TGTGCCAGTAGTATCGGGGACAGAAATCAGCCCCAGCATTTT. Encoded protein: CASSIGDRNQPQHF. V is TRBV19 and J is TRBJ1-5, with TRBD1 identical over 7 bases. CDR1 and CDR2 from the germline V gene are LNHDA and SQIVND (reference sequence). The V segment lost 3 bases and the J segment 4 bases; nucleotides outside the gene matches: 3. CDR3 length: 14 residues.

The chain recombines TRBV2 with TRBJ2-7, with TRBD1 identical over 11 bases. Germline CDR1 SNHLY, CDR2 FYNNEI. The CDR3 runs to 14 residues. V shed 6 bases and J 6 bases; nucleotides not matched to a gene: 7. CDR3 protein: CASRLDRGPSEQYV. In nucleotides, the CDR3 is TGTGCCAGCAGACTGGACAGGGGGCCTAGCGAGCAGTACGTC.

The chain is built from TRBV7-9 and TRBJ1-1; D not certain. There are 13 residues in the CDR3. From germline, CDR1 is SEHNR and CDR2 FQNEAQ (reference sequence). Deletions cut 2 bases from V and 2 bases from J, with 6 bases between. The DNA of the CDR3 is TGTGCCAGCAGCTTACAGGTTAACACTGAAGCTTTCTTT. This codes for CASSLQVNTEAFF. The variable domain in full, completed from reference TRBV7-9 and TRBJ1-1, reads DTGVSQNPRHKITKRGQNVTFRCDPISEHNRLYWYRQTLGQGPEFLTYFQNEAQLEKSRLLSDRFSAERPKGSFSTLEIQRTEQGDSAMYLCASSLQVNTEAFFGQGTRLTVV.

The rearrangement links TRBV2 to TRBJ1-5; no clear D. Trimming removed 2 bases from V and 3 bases from J, with 2 bases in between. CDR1 and CDR2 (germline): SNHLY, FYNNEI. The CDR3 has 12 amino acids. DNA of the CDR3: TGTGCCAGCAGTGAACCCAATCAGCCCCAGCATTTT. It is translated as CASSEPNQPQHF.

The chain uses TRBV7-8 and TRBJ1-1; D unresolved. Germline V gene lookup returns CDR1 SGHVS and CDR2 FQNEAQ. The length of the CDR3 is 15 residues. Trimming removed 6 bases at V and 1 base at J, with 15 bases between. In DNA, the CDR3 is TGTGCCAGCAGACAAGCGGTTGGAGGGAACACTGAAGCTTTCTTT. Translating gives CASRQAVGGNTEAFF.

This clone was detected once. V usage is TRBV27 and J usage is TRBJ1-4, with D tentatively TRBD1 (6 bases). V was clipped by 5 bases and J by 7 bases, with 20 bases between them. Germline lookup yields CDR1 MNHEY and CDR2 SMNVEV (reference sequence). The CDR3 is made up of 16 amino acids. The CDR3 reads CASSGTDSQGVEKLFF. The DNA for the CDR3 is TGTGCCAGCAGTGGAACGGACAGCCAAGGAGTTGAAAAACTGTTTTTT.

The rearrangement links TRBV6-2 or TRBV6-3 to TRBJ1-6; 9 bases are shared with TRBD1. Germline assignment: CDR1 MNHEY and CDR2 SVGEGT. V lost 6 bases to trimming and J lost 7 bases; unmatched junction nucleotides: 10. This CDR3 region has 16 residues. CDR3 amino acids: CASSGEQGARNSPLHF. CDR3 sequence (DNA): TGTGCCAGCAGCGGCGAACAGGGGGCTCGGAATTCACCCCTCCACTTT.

The rearrangement links TRBV6-5 to TRBJ2-1; the match to TRBD2 covers 9 bases. The CDR3 length is 16 residues. Germline V lookup: CDR1 MNHEY, CDR2 SVGAGI. J gave up 0 bases and V 2 bases, and 2 bases lay outside the gene matches. The DNA of the CDR3 is TGTGCCAGCAGTTACCTGACTAGCGGCTCCTACAATGAGCAGTTCTTC. Translated, it gives CASSYLTSGSYNEQFF.

The V gene is TRBV6-1, the J gene TRBJ1-2; D not certain. Between the trimmed V and J ends, which lost 3 bases and 1 base, there was a span of 12 bases. CDR1 MNHNS and CDR2 SASEGT come from the germline V gene. There are 15 residues in the CDR3. The CDR3 sequence is CASSDRAKGNYGYTF. CDR3 bases: TGTGCCAGCAGTGATCGTGCCAAGGGTAACTATGGCTACACCTTC.

The chain joins TRBV11-3 to TRBJ1-5, with D maybe TRBD1 (6 bases). Germline assignment: CDR1 SGHNT and CDR2 YENEEA. The CDR3 contains 15 residues. Trimming shortened V by 4 bases and J by 1 base, and 11 bases separated the two germline ends. Here the CDR3 reads CASSSWGQSNQPQHF. The DNA for the CDR3 is TGTGCCAGCAGCTCATGGGGACAAAGCAATCAGCCCCAGCATTTT.